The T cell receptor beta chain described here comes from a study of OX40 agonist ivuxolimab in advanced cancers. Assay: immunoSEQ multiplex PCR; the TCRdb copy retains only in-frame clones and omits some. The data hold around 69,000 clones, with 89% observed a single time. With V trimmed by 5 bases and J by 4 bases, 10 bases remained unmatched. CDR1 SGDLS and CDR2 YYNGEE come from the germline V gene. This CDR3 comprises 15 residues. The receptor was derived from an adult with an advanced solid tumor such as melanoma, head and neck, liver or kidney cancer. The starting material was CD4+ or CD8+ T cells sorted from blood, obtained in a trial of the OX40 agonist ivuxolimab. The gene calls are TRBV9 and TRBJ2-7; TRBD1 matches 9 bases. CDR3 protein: CASRQTGTGSYEQYF. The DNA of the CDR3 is TGTGCCAGCAGACAAACCGGGACAGGGTCTTACGAGCAGTACTTC.